The entry that follows covers one TCR beta chain sequence. The antigen is undetermined. The assay was immunoSEQ multiplex PCR, and TCRdb's table has in-frame clones only and misses some. The profile shows a few million clones, 92% of them singletons. The data derive from a study of shared clonotypes between healthy human individuals. General observations from the study: Relative to memory subsets, naive subsets generally showed larger estimated richness.

Healthy adults negative for HIV, lacking recent acute infections or vaccinations, served as donors. This CDR3 region has 15 residues. CDR1 KGHSH and CDR2 LQKENI come from the germline V gene. The V gene end was trimmed by 3 bases and the J gene end by 2 bases; junction bases not matched to a gene: 6. V gene TRBV18 combines with J gene TRBJ1-2; 7 bases are shared with TRBD1. Source material: naive CD4+ T cells from PBMCs. The subset was: CD45RA+ positively selected. The TCR sequence derives from a man in his late teens or twenties in good health. Some clones in this sample may be carry-over from other donors' samples. This CDR3 is CASSPTSQGNYGYTF. In nucleotides, the CDR3 is TGTGCCAGCTCACCGACGTCACAGGGGAACTATGGCTACACCTTC.